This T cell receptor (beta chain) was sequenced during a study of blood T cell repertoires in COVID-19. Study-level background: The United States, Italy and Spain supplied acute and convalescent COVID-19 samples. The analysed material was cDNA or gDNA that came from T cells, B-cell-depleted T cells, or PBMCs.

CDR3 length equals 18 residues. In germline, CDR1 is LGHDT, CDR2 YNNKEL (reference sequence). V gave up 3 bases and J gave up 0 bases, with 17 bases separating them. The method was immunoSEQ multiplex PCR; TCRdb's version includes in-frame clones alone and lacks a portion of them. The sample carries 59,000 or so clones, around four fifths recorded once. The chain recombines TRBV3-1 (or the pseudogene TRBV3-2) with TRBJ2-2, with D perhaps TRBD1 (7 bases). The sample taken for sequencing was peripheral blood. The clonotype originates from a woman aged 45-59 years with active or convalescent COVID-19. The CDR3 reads CASSQEGAGISNTGELFF. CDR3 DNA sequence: TGTGCCAGCAGCCAGGAGGGGGCAGGGATTTCGAACACCGGGGAGCTGTTTTTT.